This is a list of T cell receptor beta chains from one sample in a study of blood T cell repertoires in COVID-19. TCRdb keeps only in-frame clones here, not all; method: immunoSEQ multiplex PCR. The data hold about 36,000 clones, with roughly four fifths observed a single time. Sample: peripheral blood. These TCRs come from a human donor in a cohort sampled during active or convalescent COVID-19. The donor label of this sample is uncertain. Each CDR3 is given with its conserved first and last residue. The D gene is left open where the match is weak. A clone size is listed for some rows: how often the clone was seen (once, few, many), or a class if it is expanded.

D gene,J gene,V gene,clone size,CDR3 DNA,CDR3 protein
.,TRBJ2-7,TRBV6-5,.,TGTGCCAGCAAAGGCGGTGCTGGAGTCAAGCAGTACTTC,CASKGGAGVKQYF
TRBD1,TRBJ1-4,TRBV5-1,.,TGCGCCAGCAGCCCGGGGACAGAGCTTGAAAAACTGTTTTTT,CASSPGTELEKLFF
TRBD2,TRBJ2-3,TRBV27,.,TGTGCCAGCAGTTCCCCCGGGACTAGCGGGAGGGCCTCGTATACGCAGTATTTT,CASSSPGTSGRASYTQYF
.,TRBJ2-1,TRBV6-2/TRBV6-3,.,TGTGCCAGCAGCAGCCAGGGGCTCGAGCAGTTCTTC,CASSSQGLEQFF
TRBD1,TRBJ2-5,TRBV7-9,.,TGTGCCAGCAGCCCCCGCCAGGAGACAGGGGGTGAGGGAGAGACCCAGTACTTC,CASSPRQETGGEGETQYF
TRBD1,TRBJ2-5,TRBV20-1,.,TGCAGTGCTAGTCGGACAGGGGGAGAGACCCAGTACTTC,CSASRTGGETQYF
TRBD1,TRBJ1-6,TRBV28,.,TGTGCCAGCAAAGCCCCCGGGACAGGGAAGCGTTCACCCCTCCACTTT,CASKAPGTGKRSPLHF
TRBD1,TRBJ1-4,TRBV28,.,TGTGCCAGCAGCACACAGGGGCCTAATGAAAAACTGTTTTTT,CASSTQGPNEKLFF
.,TRBJ2-2,TRBV6-2/TRBV6-3,few,TGTGCCAGCAGTTACGTCGGGAGAGGGACCGGGGAGCTGTTTTTT,CASSYVGRGTGELFF
TRBD2,TRBJ2-6,TRBV7-2,.,TGTGCCAGCAGCTTAAGCGGGGTAGCTGGGGCCAACGTCCTGACTTTC,CASSLSGVAGANVLTF
.,TRBJ2-2,TRBV6-5,few,TGTGCCAGCAGTTACGGGTCCCCCCGGGGAGAGCTGTTTTTT,CASSYGSPRGELFF
.,TRBJ1-3,TRBV7-8,many,TGTGCCAGCAGCTTATCAGGAAACACCATATATTTT,CASSLSGNTIYF
.,TRBJ2-3,TRBV7-2,.,TGTGCCAGCAGCCAGCAGACGCGGGCCACAGATACGCAGTATTTT,CASSQQTRATDTQYF
.,TRBJ1-2,TRBV7-2,once,TGTGCCAGCAGTTACGAGGGGGGGCCGGACTATGGCTACACCTTC,CASSYEGGPDYGYTF
.,TRBJ1-6,TRBV3-1/TRBV3-2,.,TGTGCCAGCAGCCACTATGCCCTCCACTTT,CASSHYALHF
.,TRBJ1-1,TRBV10-3,.,TGTGCCATCAGTGAGTCAGCCGGGGGGAACACTGAAGCTTTCTTT,CAISESAGGNTEAFF
.,TRBJ1-2,TRBV3-1/TRBV3-2,.,TGTGCCAGCAGCCAACAGGGCGGGGAGGGGTCTGGCTACACCTTC,CASSQQGGEGSGYTF
.,TRBJ2-1,TRBV14,.,TGTGCCAGCAGCCAAGATCAATCCCCAGGAAGGTACAATGAGCAGTTCTTC,CASSQDQSPGRYNEQFF
TRBD1,TRBJ2-3,TRBV5-4,.,TGTGCCAGCAGTAGACCGGGACAGGGGGCCCATACGCAGTATTTT,CASSRPGQGAHTQYF
TRBD2,TRBJ2-7,TRBV27,.,TGTGCCAGCAGCTTACTAGCGAGCTACGAGCAGTACTTC,CASSLLASYEQYF
TRBD1,TRBJ2-3,TRBV10-1,.,TGCGCCAGCAGAGACAGGGGGGATACGCAGTATTTT,CASRDRGDTQYF
TRBD2,TRBJ2-3,TRBV6-5,.,TGTGCCAGCAGTTATGAACTAGCGGGAGGTCGGGCGCAGTATTTT,CASSYELAGGRAQYF
.,TRBJ1-2,TRBV29-1,once,TGCAGCGCCCTGACATGGGACTATGGCTACACCTTC,CSALTWDYGYTF
TRBD1,TRBJ1-1,TRBV3-1/TRBV3-2,.,TGTGCCAGCAGCCGAGGACAGGCTTATAACACTGAAGCTTTCTTT,CASSRGQAYNTEAFF
.,TRBJ2-5,TRBV7-9,.,TGTGCCAGCAGCAGTCGCGGCCTAACATTCGAGCAGACCCAGTACTTC,CASSSRGLTFEQTQYF
TRBD1,TRBJ2-7,TRBV12-3/TRBV12-4,.,TGTGCCAGCACCTCCGGACAGGGTGGAGAGCAGTACTTC,CASTSGQGGEQYF
.,TRBJ1-1,TRBV2,.,TGTGCCAGCGGAGGGGATATGGACACTGAAGCTTTCTTT,CASGGDMDTEAFF
.,TRBJ1-1,TRBV19,.,TGTGCCAGTATTAAGGGGGTTGAGAGGGTGAACACTGAAGCTTTCTTT,CASIKGVERVNTEAFF
.,TRBJ2-1,TRBV30,.,TGTGCCTGGAGTGCGGACTTATACAATGAGCAGTTCTTC,CAWSADLYNEQFF
.,TRBJ2-2,TRBV9,.,TGTGCCAGCACCCCAGGGGGTAGCGGACACACCGGGGAGCTGTTTTTT,CASTPGGSGHTGELFF
.,TRBJ2-3,TRBV7-8,.,TGTGCCAGCAGCCCCCGAGGGAAGCGGATCACAGATACGCAGTATTTT,CASSPRGKRITDTQYF
.,TRBJ1-3,TRBV6-2/TRBV6-3,.,TGTGCCAGCAGTTACTCGAGCGCCTCCTCTGGAAACACCATATATTTT,CASSYSSASSGNTIYF
.,TRBJ2-5,TRBV24-1,.,TGTGCCACCAGTGCGACAGGGACTCAAGAGACCCAGTACTTC,CATSATGTQETQYF
TRBD2,TRBJ2-1,TRBV10-3,.,TGTGCCATCAGTGAGTCCGCGCCAGCGGGGTACAATGAGCAGTTCTTC,CAISESAPAGYNEQFF
TRBD1,TRBJ1-3,TRBV2,.,TGTGCCAGCCGACAGGGGAGCTCTGGAAACACCATATATTTT,CASRQGSSGNTIYF
.,TRBJ1-5,TRBV19,.,TGTGCCAGTAGCTGGTGGGGGGTTAATCAGCCCCAGCATTTT,CASSWWGVNQPQHF
.,TRBJ1-2,TRBV28,.,TGTGCCAGCAGTTTTGAGGTCTATGGCTACACCTTC,CASSFEVYGYTF
TRBD1,TRBJ2-7,TRBV7-3,.,TGTGCCAGCAGCTTAGGACAGGGAGCCCACTACGAGCAGTACTTC,CASSLGQGAHYEQYF
.,TRBJ2-4,TRBV7-2,.,TGTGCCAGCAGCTACCAGAGGGGCGGGGAACAGTACTTC,CASSYQRGGEQYF
TRBD1,TRBJ2-1,TRBV24-1,few,TGTGCCACCAGTGAGCCGGGACAGCCCAATGAGCAGTTCTTC,CATSEPGQPNEQFF
TRBD1,TRBJ2-1,TRBV18,.,TGTGCCAGCTCACCGGGACAGCCAGCAGAGCAGTTCTTC,CASSPGQPAEQFF
.,TRBJ2-1,TRBV30,.,TGTGCCTGGAGAAGGGGGAATGAGCAGTTCTTC,CAWRRGNEQFF
TRBD2,TRBJ2-1,TRBV7-9,.,TGTGCCAGCAGCCTATATGGATCTAGCGGGAGGGACAATGAGCAGTTCTTC,CASSLYGSSGRDNEQFF
.,TRBJ2-3,TRBV29-1,few,TGCAGCGTTGAAGTTGGACTCTCAACAGATACGCAGTATTTT,CSVEVGLSTDTQYF
TRBD2,TRBJ2-1,TRBV11-2,.,TGTGCCAGCAGCTTAGAGGCTAGCGGGGGCTACAATGAGCAGTTCTTC,CASSLEASGGYNEQFF
TRBD1,TRBJ2-5,TRBV14,.,TGTGCCAGCAGCCGGGCCCTGGGACAGGGTATTTGGGAGACCCAGTACTTC,CASSRALGQGIWETQYF
.,TRBJ1-1,TRBV19,.,TGTGCCAGTAGTATCGAGGGCACTGAAGCTTTCTTT,CASSIEGTEAFF
.,TRBJ2-5,TRBV4-3,.,TGCGCCAGCAGCCAAGTATGGGAGAACCAAGAGACCCAGTACTTC,CASSQVWENQETQYF
TRBD1,TRBJ1-2,TRBV24-1,few,TGTGCCACCAGTGCCCGACAGGGCTCCTATGGCTACACCTTC,CATSARQGSYGYTF
.,TRBJ1-2,TRBV3-1/TRBV3-2,once,TGTGCCAGCAGCCAAGAAGGGGCCCGGGGGTATGGCTACACCTTC,CASSQEGARGYGYTF